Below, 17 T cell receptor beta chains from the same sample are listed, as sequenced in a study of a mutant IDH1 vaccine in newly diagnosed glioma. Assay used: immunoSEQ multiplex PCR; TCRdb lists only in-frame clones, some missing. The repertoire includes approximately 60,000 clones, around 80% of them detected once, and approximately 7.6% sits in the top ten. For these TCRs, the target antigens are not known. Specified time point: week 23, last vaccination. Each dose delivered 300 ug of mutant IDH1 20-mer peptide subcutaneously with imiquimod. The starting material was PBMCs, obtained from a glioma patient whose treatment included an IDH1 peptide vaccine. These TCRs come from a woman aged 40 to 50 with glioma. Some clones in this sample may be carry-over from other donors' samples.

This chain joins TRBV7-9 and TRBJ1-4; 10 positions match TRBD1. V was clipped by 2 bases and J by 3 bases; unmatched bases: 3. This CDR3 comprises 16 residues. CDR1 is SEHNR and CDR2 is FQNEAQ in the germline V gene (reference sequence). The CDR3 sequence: CASSLRQGAANEKLFF. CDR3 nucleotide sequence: TGTGCCAGCAGCTTACGACAGGGGGCAGCTAATGAAAAACTGTTTTTT.

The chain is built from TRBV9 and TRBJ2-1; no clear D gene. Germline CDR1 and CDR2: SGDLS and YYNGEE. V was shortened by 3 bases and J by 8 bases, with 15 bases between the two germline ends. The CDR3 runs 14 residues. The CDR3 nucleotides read TGTGCCAGCAGCGAGGGTTTTCGAGTGGATGAGCAGTTCTTC. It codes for CASSEGFRVDEQFF.

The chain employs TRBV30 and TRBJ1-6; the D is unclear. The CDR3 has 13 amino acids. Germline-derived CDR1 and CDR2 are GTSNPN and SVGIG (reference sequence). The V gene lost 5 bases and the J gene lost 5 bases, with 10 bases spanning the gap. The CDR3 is CAWAGSHNSPLHF. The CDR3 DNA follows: TGTGCCTGGGCGGGGTCCCATAATTCACCCCTCCACTTT.

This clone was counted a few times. The CDR3 loop is CASKLRGPNTEAFF. The CDR3 coding sequence is TGTGCCAGCAAATTGCGGGGCCCGAACACTGAAGCTTTCTTT. This chain links TRBV19 with TRBJ1-1; D might be TRBD1 (5 bases). CDR1 is LNHDA, CDR2 SQIVND, per germline (reference sequence). Trimming left V 9 bases short and J 1 base short, with 15 bases between. CDR3 length: 14 residues.

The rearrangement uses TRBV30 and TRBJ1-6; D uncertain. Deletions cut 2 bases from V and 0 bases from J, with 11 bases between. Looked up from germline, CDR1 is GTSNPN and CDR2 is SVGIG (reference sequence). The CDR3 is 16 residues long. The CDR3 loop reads CAWSRSSLSYNSPLHF. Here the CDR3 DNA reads TGTGCCTGGAGTCGCAGTTCACTCTCCTATAATTCACCCCTCCACTTT. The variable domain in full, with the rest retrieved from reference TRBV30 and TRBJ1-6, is SQTIHQWPATLVQPVGSPLSLECTVEGTSNPNLYWYRQAAGRGLQLLFYSVGIGQISSEVPQNLSASRPQDRQFILSSKKLLLSDSGFYLCAWSRSSLSYNSPLHFGNGTRLTVT.

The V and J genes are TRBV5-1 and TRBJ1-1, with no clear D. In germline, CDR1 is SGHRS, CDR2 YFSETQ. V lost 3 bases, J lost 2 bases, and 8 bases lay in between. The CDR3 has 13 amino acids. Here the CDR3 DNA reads TGCGCCAGCAGCTCCCAATCTAACACTGAAGCTTTCTTT. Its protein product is CASSSQSNTEAFF.

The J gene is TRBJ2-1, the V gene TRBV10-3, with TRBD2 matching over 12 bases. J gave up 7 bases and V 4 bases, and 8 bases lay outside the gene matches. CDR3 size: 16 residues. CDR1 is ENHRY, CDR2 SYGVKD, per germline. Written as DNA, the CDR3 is TGTGCCATCAGTGTCATTTGGACTAGCGGGAAAAATGAGCAGTTCTTC. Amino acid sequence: CAISVIWTSGKNEQFF.

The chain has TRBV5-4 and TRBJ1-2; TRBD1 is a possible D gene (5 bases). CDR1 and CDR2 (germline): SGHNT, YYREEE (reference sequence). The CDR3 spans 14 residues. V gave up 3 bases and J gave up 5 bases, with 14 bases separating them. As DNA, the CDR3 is TGTGCCAGCAGCTCCGCGAGGGAGGGGTATGGCTACACCTTC. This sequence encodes CASSSAREGYGYTF.

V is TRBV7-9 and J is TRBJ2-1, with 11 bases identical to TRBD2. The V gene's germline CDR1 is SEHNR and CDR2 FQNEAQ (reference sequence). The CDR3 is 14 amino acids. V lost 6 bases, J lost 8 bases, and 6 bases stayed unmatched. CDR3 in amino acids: CASSVTSGADEQFF. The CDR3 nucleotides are TGTGCCAGCAGTGTGACTAGCGGGGCAGATGAGCAGTTCTTC. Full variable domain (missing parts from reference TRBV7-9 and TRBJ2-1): DTGVSQNPRHKITKRGQNVTFRCDPISEHNRLYWYRQTLGQGPEFLTYFQNEAQLEKSRLLSDRFSAERPKGSFSTLEIQRTEQGDSAMYLCASSVTSGADEQFFGPGTRLTVL.

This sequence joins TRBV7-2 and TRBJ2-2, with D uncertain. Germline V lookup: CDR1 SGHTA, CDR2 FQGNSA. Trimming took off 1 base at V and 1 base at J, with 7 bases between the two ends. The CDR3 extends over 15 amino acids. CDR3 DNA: TGTGCCAGCAGCTTAGAAGTGGGGAACACCGGGGAGCTGTTTTTT. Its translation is CASSLEVGNTGELFF.

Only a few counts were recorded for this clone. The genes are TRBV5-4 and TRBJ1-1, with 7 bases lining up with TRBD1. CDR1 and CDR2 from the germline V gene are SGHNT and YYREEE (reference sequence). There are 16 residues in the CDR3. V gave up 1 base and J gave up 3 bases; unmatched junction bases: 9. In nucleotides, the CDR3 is TGTGCCAGCAGCTTGAGAGGCAGGGGGAACCACACTGAAGCTTTCTTT. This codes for CASSLRGRGNHTEAFF. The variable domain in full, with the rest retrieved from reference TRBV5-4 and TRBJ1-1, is ETGVTQSPTHLIKTRGQQVTLRCSSQSGHNTVSWYQQALGQGPQFIFQYYREEENGRGNFPPRFSGLQFPNYSSELNVNALELDDSALYLCASSLRGRGNHTEAFFGQGTRLTVV.

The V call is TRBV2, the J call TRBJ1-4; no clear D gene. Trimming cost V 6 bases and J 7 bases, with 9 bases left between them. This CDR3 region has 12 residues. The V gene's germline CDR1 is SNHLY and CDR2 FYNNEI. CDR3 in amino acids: CASRELSEKLFF. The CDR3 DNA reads TGTGCCAGCAGGGAGCTAAGTGAAAAACTGTTTTTT.

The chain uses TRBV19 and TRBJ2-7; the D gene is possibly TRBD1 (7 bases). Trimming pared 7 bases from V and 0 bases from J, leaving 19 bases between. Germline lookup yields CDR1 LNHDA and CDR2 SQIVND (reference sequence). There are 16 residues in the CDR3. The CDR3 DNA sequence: TGTGCCAGTACCCGGGGGTCGGGACAGTTCTCCTACGAGCAGTACTTC. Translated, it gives CASTRGSGQFSYEQYF. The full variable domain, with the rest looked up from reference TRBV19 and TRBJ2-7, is DGGITQSPKYLFRKEGQNVTLSCEQNLNHDAMYWYRQDPGQGLRLIYYSQIVNDFQKGDIAEGYSVSREKKESFPLTVTSAQKNPTAFYLCASTRGSGQFSYEQYFGPGTRLTVT.

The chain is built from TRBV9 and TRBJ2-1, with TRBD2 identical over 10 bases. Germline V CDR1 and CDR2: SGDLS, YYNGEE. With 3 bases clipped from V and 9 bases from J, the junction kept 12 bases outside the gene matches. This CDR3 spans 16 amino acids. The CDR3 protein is CASSDPLAGRGGEQFF. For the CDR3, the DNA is TGTGCCAGCAGCGACCCACTAGCGGGGCGAGGGGGTGAGCAGTTCTTC.

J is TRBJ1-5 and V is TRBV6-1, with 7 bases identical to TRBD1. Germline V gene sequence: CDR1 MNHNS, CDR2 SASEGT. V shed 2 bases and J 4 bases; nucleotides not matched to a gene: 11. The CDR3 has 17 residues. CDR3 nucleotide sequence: TGTGCCAGCAGTGAAAAGCGTAGGGACAGTGAAAATCAGCCCCAGCATTTT. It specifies CASSEKRRDSENQPQHF.

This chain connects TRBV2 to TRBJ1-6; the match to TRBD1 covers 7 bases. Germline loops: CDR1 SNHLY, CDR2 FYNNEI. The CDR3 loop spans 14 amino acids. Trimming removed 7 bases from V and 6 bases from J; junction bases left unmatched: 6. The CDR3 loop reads CASMRQGPNSPLHF. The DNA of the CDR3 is TGTGCCAGCATGAGACAGGGCCCTAATTCACCCCTCCACTTT.

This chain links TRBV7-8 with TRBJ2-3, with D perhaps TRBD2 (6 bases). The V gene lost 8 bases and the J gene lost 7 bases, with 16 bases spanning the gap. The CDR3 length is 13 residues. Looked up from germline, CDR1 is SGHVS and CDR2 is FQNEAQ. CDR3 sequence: CASERPGAYTQYF. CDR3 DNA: TGTGCCAGCGAGCGGCCGGGAGCTTATACGCAGTATTTT. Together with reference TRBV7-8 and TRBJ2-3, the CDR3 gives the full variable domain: GAGVSQSPRYKVAKRGQDVALRCDPISGHVSLFWYQQALGQGPEFLTYFQNEAQLDKSGLPSDRFFAERPEGSVSTLKIQRTQQEDSAVYLCASERPGAYTQYFGPGTRLTVL.